One sample yielded the 10 T cell receptor beta chains listed below, sequenced in a study of shared T cell receptors in the human thymus (dated by TCRdb to the early 2020s). The method was the immunoSEQ multiplex PCR assay. Held by TCRdb, this immuneACCESS table contains in-frame sequences only and omits some clones. Under half of the omission traces to an unresolved V gene where checked; the cause of the rest is unknown. This sample has 500,000 to 750,000 clones in its table, and around 87% of those were observed once. Approximately 0.01% of the sample goes to the ten largest clones. These data also featured in a second study, about human thymus T cells.

Sequencing used thymocytes. Receptor source: a boy under three years old with a congenital heart defect. Donor details come from another sample of the same person, matched by shared clones.

V gene TRBV7-9 combines with J gene TRBJ2-3; D may be TRBD1 (5 bases). V lost 2 bases, J lost 1 base, and 10 bases lay in between. The CDR3 runs 15 residues. CDR1 SEHNR and CDR2 FQNEAQ come from the germline V gene (reference sequence). CDR3 coding DNA: TGTGCCAGCAGCTTATGGCGCAGGGGCACAGATACGCAGTATTTT. Its translation: CASSLWRRGTDTQYF.

In DNA, the CDR3 is TGTGCCAGCAGCTCCTCCGGGGGGGGAGCCAAAAACATTCAGTACTTC. It encodes CASSSSGGGAKNIQYF. This chain links TRBV7-2 with TRBJ2-4; 8 bases line up with TRBD2. From germline, CDR1 is SGHTA and CDR2 FQGNSA. The length of the CDR3 is 16 residues. The trim removed 4 bases at V and 0 bases at J, leaving 5 bases unmatched.

This sequence joins TRBV11-2 and TRBJ1-5, with TRBD1 as a possible D gene (6 bases). The CDR3 extends over 17 amino acids. V was clipped by 1 base and J by 2 bases, with 15 bases between them. Per the germline V gene, CDR1 is SGHAT and CDR2 is FQNNGV. CDR3 bases: TGTGCCAGCAGCTTAGCAATTACAGGGTCCGGCAATCAGCCCCAGCATTTT. This codes for CASSLAITGSGNQPQHF.

V usage is TRBV11-3 and J usage is TRBJ2-3, with D possibly matching TRBD1 (6 bases). This CDR3 contains 16 residues. Germline CDR1 SGHNT, CDR2 YENEEA. V was pared by 3 bases and J by 2 bases, with 15 bases between. CDR3 region: CASSFGAGEFTDTQYF. CDR3 in DNA: TGTGCCAGCAGCTTTGGGGCAGGGGAATTCACAGATACGCAGTATTTT. The variable domain in full, completed from reference TRBV11-3 and TRBJ2-3, reads EAGVVQSPRYKIIEKKQPVAFWCNPISGHNTLYWYLQNLGQGPELLIRYENEEAVDDSQLPKDRFSAERLKGVDSTLKIQPAELGDSAVYLCASSFGAGEFTDTQYFGPGTRLTVL.

This chain joins TRBV23-1 and TRBJ1-5; D is undetermined. TRBV23-1 carries the ORF label, with uncertain function. V gave up 11 bases and J gave up 0 bases, with 23 bases separating them. This CDR3 has 17 residues. The CDR3 is CALGIIKRSYSNQPQHF. CDR3 nucleotide sequence: TGCGCCCTTGGGATTATTAAGCGGAGTTATAGCAATCAGCCCCAGCATTTT.

The chain employs TRBV5-1 and TRBJ1-4; unclear D gene. Germline CDR1 and CDR2: SGHRS and YFSETQ. The CDR3 covers 15 residues. V was shortened by 7 bases and J by 8 bases, with 21 bases between the two germline ends. The CDR3 DNA sequence: TGCGCCAGCCTCCCTGGGCATCGCTCTCGCGAAAAACTGTTTTTT. Translating it yields CASLPGHRSREKLFF.

This clone was observed once. The V and J genes are TRBV5-8 and TRBJ2-7, with 12 bases that match TRBD2. Germline V lookup: CDR1 SGHTS, CDR2 YDEGEE. J was trimmed by 0 bases and V by 6 bases; bases with no gene match: 7. CDR3 size: 16 residues. In nucleotides, the CDR3 is TGTGCCAGCATCCGGACTAGCGGGGATAACTCCTACGAGCAGTACTTC. Protein: CASIRTSGDNSYEQYF.

Points on this clone: Other DNA sequences of this sample code for an identical CDR3. The rearrangement joins TRBV29-1 to TRBJ2-3; 11 positions agree with TRBD2. The CDR3 is 14 amino acids. Trimming cost V 6 bases and J 1 base; bases outside gene matches: 3. Germline values: CDR1 SQVTM, CDR2 ANQGSEA. The CDR3 region has the DNA TGCAGCGTACCGACTAGCGGGGGCACAGATACGCAGTATTTT. Translation: CSVPTSGGTDTQYF.

This clone has only one observation. The chain recombines TRBV4-2 with TRBJ1-1, with D uncertain. Per germline, CDR1 LGHNA and CDR2 YNFKEQ. With 0 bases removed from V and 3 bases from J, the gap between germline ends came to 8 bases. This CDR3 contains 14 residues. CDR3 coding DNA: TGTGCCAGCAGCCAAGAGGCAGTGGACACTGAAGCTTTCTTT. It translates to CASSQEAVDTEAFF.

The gene calls are TRBV13 and TRBJ1-1; D unclear. CDR1 and CDR2 (germline): PRHDT, FYEKMQ (reference sequence). V lost 2 bases and J 7 bases, leaving 14 bases between the germline ends. CDR3 length equals 14 residues. For the CDR3, the DNA is TGTGCCAGCAGCTTACGGGAGGGCCTGGATGAAGCTTTCTTT. Translation: CASSLREGLDEAFF. Together with reference TRBV13 and TRBJ1-1, the CDR3 gives the full variable domain: AAGVIQSPRHLIKEKRETATLKCYPIPRHDTVYWYQQGPGQDPQFLISFYEKMQSDKGSIPDRFSAQQFSDYHSELNMSSLELGDSALYFCASSLREGLDEAFFGQGTRLTVV.